This entry describes one T cell receptor beta chain. It differs at one base from a far larger clone, so likely a read error. The source of the sample is a study of shared clonotypes between healthy human individuals. The CDR3 loop spans 12 amino acids. Germline loops: CDR1 SGHAT, CDR2 FQNNGV. Every donor was a Caucasian adult from Nashville, Tennessee. Replicate PCRs were loaded with 300 ng DNA from unsorted PBMC, approximately 31,000 T cell genomes. Assay: immunoSEQ multiplex PCR; the TCRdb copy retains only in-frame clones and omits some. In the table there are 450,000 to 500,000 clones, about 84% of which are singletons.

The sample comprised PBMCs. This chain joins TRBV11-2 and TRBJ2-2, with D hard to call. This TCR was recovered from a woman in her 40s in good health. Some clones in this sample may be carry-over from other donors' samples. CDR3 sequence: CTSSLATGELFF. Here the CDR3 DNA reads TGTACCAGCAGCTTAGCTACCGGGGAGCTGTTTTTT. Filled out from reference TRBV11-2 and TRBJ2-2, the complete variable domain reads EAGVAQSPRYKIIEKRQSVAFWCNPISGHATLYWYQQILGQGPKLLIQFQNNGVVDDSQLPKDRFSAERLKGVDSTLKIQPAKLEDSAVYLCTSSLATGELFFGEGSRLTVL.